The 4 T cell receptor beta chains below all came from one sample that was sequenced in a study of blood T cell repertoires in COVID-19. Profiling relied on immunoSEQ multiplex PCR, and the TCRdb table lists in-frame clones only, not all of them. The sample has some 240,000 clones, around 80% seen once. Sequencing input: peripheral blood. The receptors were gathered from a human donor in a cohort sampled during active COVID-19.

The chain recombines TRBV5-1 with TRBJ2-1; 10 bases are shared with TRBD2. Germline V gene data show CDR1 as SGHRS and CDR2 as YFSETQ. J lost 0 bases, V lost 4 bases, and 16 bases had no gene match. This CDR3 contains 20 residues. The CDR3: CASSTPLAGARMSSYNEQFF. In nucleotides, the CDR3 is TGCGCCAGCAGCACTCCTCTAGCGGGGGCCCGGATGAGCTCCTACAATGAGCAGTTCTTC.

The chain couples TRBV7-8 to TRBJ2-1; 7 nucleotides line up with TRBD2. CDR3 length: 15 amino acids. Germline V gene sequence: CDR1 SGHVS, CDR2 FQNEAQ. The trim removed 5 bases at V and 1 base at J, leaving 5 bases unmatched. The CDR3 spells CASSPSRGSYNEQFF. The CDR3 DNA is TGTGCCAGCAGCCCTTCGCGGGGGTCCTACAATGAGCAGTTCTTC.

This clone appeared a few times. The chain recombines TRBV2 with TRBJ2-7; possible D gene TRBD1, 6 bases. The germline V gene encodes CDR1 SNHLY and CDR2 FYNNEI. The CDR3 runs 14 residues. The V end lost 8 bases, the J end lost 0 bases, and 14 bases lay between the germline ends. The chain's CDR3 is CASSRQALSYEQYF. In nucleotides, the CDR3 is TGTGCCAGCTCCCGACAGGCCCTCTCCTACGAGCAGTACTTC.

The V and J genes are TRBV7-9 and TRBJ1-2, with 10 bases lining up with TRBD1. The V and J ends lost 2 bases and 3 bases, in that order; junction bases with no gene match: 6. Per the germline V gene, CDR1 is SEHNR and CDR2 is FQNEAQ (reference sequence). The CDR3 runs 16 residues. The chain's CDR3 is CASSLSGTGVYYGYTF. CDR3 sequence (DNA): TGTGCCAGCAGCTTATCCGGGACAGGGGTCTACTATGGCTACACCTTC.